Presented here are 7 T cell receptor beta chains from one specimen sequenced in a study of T cells in Graves' hyperthyroidism and ophthalmopathy. What was amplified from RNA transcripts were TCR beta CDR3 regions. First-round RT-PCR with HTBI primers amplified the TCR CDR3 region. TCRdb reprocessed the multiplex PCR reads via MiXCR and lists one record per CDR3 protein. This table holds some 800,000 distinct CDR3 sequences, about two fifths found once. The sample taken for sequencing was blood. The receptors here all came from a man between 18 and 29 years old with Graves' hyperthyroidism.

The gene calls are TRBV5-5 and TRBJ1-2; D gene uncertain. The CDR3 runs to 15 residues. CDR1 and CDR2 (germline): SGHKS, YYEKEE (reference sequence). V dropped 0 bases and J dropped 4 bases, with 13 bases sitting between them. The DNA of the CDR3 is TGTGCCAGCAGCTTGGGAAGGGAGGCGGCCTATGGCTACACCTTC. Translating gives CASSLGREAAYGYTF.

The V and J genes are TRBV16 and TRBJ1-1; D is unresolved. Germline V lookup: CDR1 KGHSY, CDR2 FQNENV. Trimming removed 7 bases from V and 1 base from J, with 13 bases in between. This CDR3 comprises 14 residues. CDR3 in amino acids: CASTLRSGNTEAFF. In DNA form, the CDR3 reads TGTGCCAGCACCCTTCGGTCAGGGAACACTGAAGCTTTCTTT.

DNA of the CDR3: TGCGCCAGCAGCCAAGGTCGGACAGGGGAGCGCGAGCAGTACTTC. It translates to CASSQGRTGEREQYF. The rearrangement links TRBV4-3 to TRBJ2-7, with TRBD1 matching over 9 bases. In germline, CDR1 is LGHNA, CDR2 YSLEER. The V and J ends lost 1 base and 6 bases, in that order; junction bases with no gene match: 7. This CDR3 has 15 amino acids.

The CDR3 region has the DNA TGCGCCAGCAGCCAAGGACGGCCGAGGGGGGGGAGGGAGACCCAGTACTTC. This sequence encodes CASSQGRPRGGRETQYF. The rearrangement joins TRBV4-1 to TRBJ2-5; maybe TRBD2 (7 bases). The length of the CDR3 is 17 residues. Deletions cut 1 base from V and 5 bases from J, with 20 bases between. Germline-derived CDR1 and CDR2 are MGHRA and YSYEKL.

CDR3 in amino acids: CSARAAGLEKLFF. The CDR3 nucleotides are TGCAGTGCTAGAGCGGCTGGATTAGAAAAACTGTTTTTT. The chain is built from TRBV20-1 and TRBJ1-4; D not certain. In germline, CDR1 is DFQATT, CDR2 SNEGSKA (reference sequence). This CDR3 is 13 amino acids long. The ends were cut back, 1 base at V and 8 bases at J, with 11 bases in the middle.

This clonotype occurred a few times. DNA for the CDR3: TGTGCCAGCAGCGGCCGGCGAGCCCCCGAGACCCAGTACTTC. This encodes CASSGRRAPETQYF. The chain employs TRBV13 and TRBJ2-5; D is unresolved. Deletions cut 5 bases from V and 5 bases from J, with 15 bases between. This CDR3 region has 14 residues. Germline CDR1 reads PRHDT; CDR2 reads FYEKMQ (reference sequence).

The chain uses TRBV11-1 and TRBJ2-5; TRBD2 agrees at 11 bases. After removal of 6 bases from V and 4 bases from J, the junction contained 7 bases not matched to a gene. The CDR3 is made up of 15 amino acids. CDR1 is SGHAT, CDR2 FQDESV, per germline (reference sequence). CDR3 coding DNA: TGTGCCAGCAGGACTAGCGGGACCGGCCGAGAGACCCAGTACTTC. Translation gives CASRTSGTGRETQYF.